This T cell receptor beta chain was retrieved from a study of cytomegalovirus exposure and HLA in healthy donors. Study-level points and caveats: Data from an earlier analysis indicated that most TCR beta V segments were productive either about 90% or about 30% of the time.

Germline CDR1 SGHVS, CDR2 FNYEAQ. The V and J ends lost 1 base and 2 bases respectively, with 9 bases between them. The CDR3 contains 14 residues. This clone was counted a single time. Its target is not known. The PCR employed 60 Vbeta primers together with 13 Jbeta primers. Sequencing used immunoSEQ multiplex PCR; TCRdb keeps in-frame clones, though not all of them. The sample includes roughly 300,000 clones, roughly 88% of them seen just once. Material: PBMCs. This clonotype originated in a man aged 40-50 years in good health and CMV-seropositive. The chain has TRBV7-6 and TRBJ2-7; D is undetermined. CDR3 nucleotides: TGTGCCAGCAGCTTAGTTCCGGAGCCCTACGAGCAGTACTTC. This gives the protein CASSLVPEPYEQYF.